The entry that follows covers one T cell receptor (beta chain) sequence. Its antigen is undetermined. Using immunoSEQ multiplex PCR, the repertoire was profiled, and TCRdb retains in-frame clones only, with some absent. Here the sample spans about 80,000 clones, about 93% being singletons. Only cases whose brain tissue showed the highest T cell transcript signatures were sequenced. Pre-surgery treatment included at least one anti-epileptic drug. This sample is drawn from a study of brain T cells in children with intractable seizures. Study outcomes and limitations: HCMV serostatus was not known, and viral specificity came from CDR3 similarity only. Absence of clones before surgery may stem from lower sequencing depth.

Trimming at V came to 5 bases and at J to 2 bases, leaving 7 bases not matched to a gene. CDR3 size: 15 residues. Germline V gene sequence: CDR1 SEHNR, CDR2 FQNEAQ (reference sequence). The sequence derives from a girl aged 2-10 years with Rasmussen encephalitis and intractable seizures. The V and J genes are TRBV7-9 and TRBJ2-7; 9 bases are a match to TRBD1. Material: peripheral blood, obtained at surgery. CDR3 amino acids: CASSPGTGNPYEQYF. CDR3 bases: TGTGCCAGCAGCCCCGGGACAGGGAACCCCTACGAGCAGTACTTC. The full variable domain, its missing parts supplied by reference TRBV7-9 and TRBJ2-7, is DTGVSQNPRHKITKRGQNVTFRCDPISEHNRLYWYRQTLGQGPEFLTYFQNEAQLEKSRLLSDRFSAERPKGSFSTLEIQRTEQGDSAMYLCASSPGTGNPYEQYFGPGTRLTVT.